The 9 T cell receptor beta chains in this list originate from one sample, sequenced in a study of cytomegalovirus exposure and HLA in healthy donors. Assay: immunoSEQ multiplex PCR; the TCRdb copy retains only in-frame clones and omits some. The data show tens of thousands of clones, roughly 90% seen once. Sequenced material: PBMCs. These receptors were obtained from a woman aged 25-40 years in good health and CMV-seronegative.

J is TRBJ1-5 and V is TRBV10-1; possible D gene TRBD1, 6 bases. The germline CDR1 and CDR2 sequences are WNHNN and SYGVQD (reference sequence). The V and J ends lost 2 bases and 3 bases respectively, with 8 bases between them. CDR3 length equals 14 residues. The CDR3 here is CASSEGGNNQPQHF. As DNA, the CDR3 is TGCGCCAGCAGTGAGGGGGGCAACAATCAGCCCCAGCATTTT.

Here the CDR3 DNA reads TGTGCCAGCAGGCCGGGACAGGGCCCCTACGAGCAGTACTTC. It specifies CASRPGQGPYEQYF. The genes are TRBV28 and TRBJ2-7, with 9 bases lining up with TRBD1. This CDR3 comprises 14 residues. V dropped 6 bases and J dropped 2; count of bases not matched to a gene: 5. Germline CDR1 reads MDHEN; CDR2 reads SYDVKM.

The chain couples TRBV4-3 to TRBJ2-3; 12 nucleotides line up with TRBD2. With 0 bases clipped from V and 3 bases from J, the junction kept 7 bases outside the gene matches. The CDR3 loop spans 18 amino acids. The germline V gene encodes CDR1 LGHNA and CDR2 YSLEER. In DNA, the CDR3 is TGCGCCAGCAGCCAAGATGGGCTAGCGGGAGGGCGGACAGATACGCAGTATTTT. It codes for CASSQDGLAGGRTDTQYF.

On this clone itself: The junction departs from germline at one end; a sequencing error may be responsible. This chain joins TRBV28 and TRBJ1-2; D may be TRBD1 (6 bases). Germline CDR1 MDHEN, CDR2 SYDVKM. This CDR3 region has 15 residues. As DNA, the CDR3 is TGTGCCACCAGTTTACGTCAGGGGCTCGGCTATGGCTACACCTTC. Amino acid sequence: CATSLRQGLGYGYTF.

The chain employs TRBV7-9 and TRBJ2-5; D is undetermined. The DNA end lines up better with TRBJ2-7; the J call may be wrong. The CDR3 loop spans 13 amino acids. The germline V gene has CDR1 SEHNR and CDR2 FQNEAQ (reference sequence). CDR3 residues: CASSTAGPHEQYF. As DNA, the CDR3 is TGTGCCAGCAGCACAGCCGGCCCCCACGAGCAGTACTTC.

V is TRBV28 and J is TRBJ2-6; D is possibly TRBD2 (5 bases). Trimming removed 2 bases from V and 4 bases from J, with 30 bases in between. Germline CDR1 is MDHEN and CDR2 is SYDVKM. This CDR3 has 22 residues. CDR3 in DNA: TGTGCCAGCAGTTTAAAGGAATCGATCCTCAGTTCTTGGAGCGGCGGGGCCAACGTCCTGACTTTC. Amino acids: CASSLKESILSSWSGGANVLTF.

The rearrangement uses TRBV12-5 and TRBJ2-1; 12 bases match TRBD2. The CDR3 runs to 15 residues. Germline V gene lookup returns CDR1 LGHNT and CDR2 FRNRAP. Trimming at V came to 7 bases and at J to 8 bases, leaving 9 bases not matched to a gene. The CDR3 is CASDPTSGSIYEQFF. In DNA, the CDR3 is TGTGCTAGTGACCCGACTAGCGGGAGTATTTATGAGCAGTTCTTC.

This clone has just one count. This rearrangement joins TRBV6-5 to TRBJ1-1; weak D call: TRBD1 (5 bases). Trimming took off 2 bases at V and 3 bases at J, with 16 bases between the two ends. CDR1 and CDR2 (germline): MNHEY, SVGAGI. This CDR3 region has 16 residues. The CDR3: CASSYSRQGGDTEAFF. CDR3 DNA sequence: TGTGCCAGCAGTTACAGCCGGCAGGGTGGGGACACTGAAGCTTTCTTT.

The chain is built from TRBV23-1 and TRBJ1-1; D not resolved. TRBV23-1 is an ORF, with its function uncertain. This CDR3 is built from 10 residues. The V gene lost 10 bases and the J gene lost 5 bases, with 8 bases spanning the gap. The CDR3 DNA reads as TGCGCCAACCCTACGACTGAAGCTTTCTTT. It specifies CANPTTEAFF.